This TCR beta chain originates from a study of shared clonotypes between healthy human individuals (TCRdb year 2020). For the wider study: The cohort included three men and two women between 18 and 49 years of age. For each donor, CD4 naive and CD4 memory were each given three plates, CD8 naive was given two plates, and CD8 memory was given one plate. To estimate repertoire size and how much clonotypes are shared between individuals, the study performed deep sequencing of blood TCR repertoires from 4 to 6 healthy adults. Different laboratories and diverse techniques were used to prepare libraries and sequence TCR repertoires, to increase sequencing depth and limit assay-specific biases. Each donor's leukapheresis produced roughly between roughly 0.94 and 9.5 billion PBMCs.

Here is what the overall study found, with its caveats: When several donors were compared, the shared fraction of clonotypes was 5% to 6.5% for naive CD4, about 4% for naive CD8, 2% to 2.5% for memory CD4, and 0.3% to 0.5% for memory CD8. Naive subsets generally had larger estimated clonotype richness than memory subsets did. The small number of donors limited the genetic and exposure-history diversity represented. Sampling was restricted to blood, and TCR repertoires in tissue are likely to differ from TCR repertoires in blood. Based on pairwise subsampling, the degree of clonotype sharing among donors was expected to be affected by sequencing depth. Rarefaction of sorted-subset datasets indicated incomplete sequencing despite the large sequencing depth. Higher generation probabilities were observed for clonotypes shared by all four sorted-subset donors than for non-shared clonotypes.

With respect to this clone: Its antigen is currently not known. No much larger clonotype is one base removed from it; base qualities were not supplied.

V is trimmed back by 3 bases and J by 9 bases, and the junction contains 8 bases that no gene match accounts for. From a lookup of the germline V gene, CDR1 and CDR2 are SGHRS and YFSETQ. The CDR3 holds 14 amino acids from the cysteine to the phenylalanine. The read is trimmed to its CDR3 DNA, 42 bases read in frame from base 1. Using the deep immunoSEQ assay, multiplex PCR amplified TCR CDR3 regions from genomic DNA. Extracted genomic DNA from each cell subset was spread evenly across all wells of several immunoSEQ 96-well plates, with each plate serving as a replicate. Each replicate PCR for sorted subsets received 200 ng genomic DNA, equal to roughly 33,000 T cell genomes. Purified libraries were quantified with a Qubit 3.0 fluorometer, sized on a Bioanalyzer 2100, and re-quantified with the KAPA Library Quantification kit. A separate single-read 150-cycle Illumina NextSeq 550 flow cell was used to sequence each immunoSEQ 96-well plate. In the source study's methods: Because only junctional sequences without quality scores were contained in the immunoSEQ output, filtering matching that applied to full-length reads could not be performed. To assign V/J genes and CDR3, sequences were annotated against IMGT germline references using PyIR, a Python wrapper for IgBLAST v1.9. Reads with weak V/J assignments (E-value above 1e-6), missing CDR3, stop codons, out-of-frame junctions, or ambiguous translated residues were removed. V3J clonotypes were defined as sequences sharing an identical inferred V gene, J gene, and CDR3 amino acid sequence. To compute the percentage overlap between repertoires, the number of shared unique clonotypes was divided by the size of the smaller repertoire. Repertoire richness was assessed with RTK rarefaction, the Chao1 estimator, and Recon v2.1 estimates of unobserved clonotypes. Generation probabilities were computed with OLGA for all TCRbeta clonotypes obtained by the gDNA method from four donors. TCRdb holds this immuneACCESS table with in-frame rearrangements only. Some clones are missing; in checked studies, unresolved V genes explain under half, and the rest has no known cause. D and trimming were read from the DNA, whereas the V and J calls and clone size are those reported in that table. The sample contains roughly 1,000,000 clones, about 80% of them found a single time. 0.6% to 0.75% of the sample comes from the top ten.

Donors were healthy HIV-negative adults with no recently reported acute infections or vaccinations. Every donor was a Caucasian adult living in Nashville, Tennessee, USA. Magnetic negative selection was used to enrich CD4+ T cells, after which naive cells were positively selected on CD45RA and the negative fraction became the memory subset. Blood was obtained by leukapheresis, after which PBMCs were separated by Ficoll-Histopaque density gradient centrifugation and cryopreserved in liquid nitrogen vapor phase. Analytical flow cytometry was used to check the purity and quantity of every magnetically sorted T cell population. Genomic DNA was isolated from each sorted fraction and quantified by UV absorbance on a Nanodrop 2000c.

The sequence was obtained from a man aged 18 to 30 in good health. Some clones in this sample may be carry-over from other donors' samples. The chain links TRBV5-1 with TRBJ2-7; TRBD1 fits 11 bases in the junction. The sequenced sample consisted of memory CD4+ T cells from PBMCs. The cell subset or site label for this specimen denotes: CD45RA-negative fraction. The CDR3 sequence is CASSSRTGGLGQYF. The nucleotide sequence reads as follows: TGCGCCAGCAGCTCCCGGACAGGGGGCCTGGGGCAGTACTTC.